This T cell receptor beta chain is from a study of blood T cells in healthy people across ages. Looking at the study overall: There was about one barcoded beta molecule captured by template switching per two T cells.

CDR3 length equals 12 residues. CDR1 is MNHEY and CDR2 is SVGEGT in the germline V gene. The authors extracted at least 6 micrograms of total RNA per sample. Sample-barcoded 5' priming and a J-beta primer mix drove a second PCR of roughly 6 to 12 cycles. The study obtained at least 2.5 million CDR3-containing paired-end reads from every sample. TCRdb redid the calling of the 5' RACE reads with MiXCR, one entry per CDR3 protein. Counted here are around 1.5 million distinct CDR3 sequences, almost 60% occurring once; the ten biggest clones make up 6.5% to 8.5%. With regard to this clonotype: The junction shows a germline mismatch at one end, possibly a read error.

The clonotype was recovered from a young man in good health. The material sequenced was blood. The chain couples TRBV6-2 or TRBV6-3 to TRBJ1-1, with a possible D match to TRBD1 (5 bases). CDR3 amino acids: CASSYSDTQAFF. Here the CDR3 DNA reads TGTGCCAGCAGTTACTCGGACACTCAAGCTTTCTTT.